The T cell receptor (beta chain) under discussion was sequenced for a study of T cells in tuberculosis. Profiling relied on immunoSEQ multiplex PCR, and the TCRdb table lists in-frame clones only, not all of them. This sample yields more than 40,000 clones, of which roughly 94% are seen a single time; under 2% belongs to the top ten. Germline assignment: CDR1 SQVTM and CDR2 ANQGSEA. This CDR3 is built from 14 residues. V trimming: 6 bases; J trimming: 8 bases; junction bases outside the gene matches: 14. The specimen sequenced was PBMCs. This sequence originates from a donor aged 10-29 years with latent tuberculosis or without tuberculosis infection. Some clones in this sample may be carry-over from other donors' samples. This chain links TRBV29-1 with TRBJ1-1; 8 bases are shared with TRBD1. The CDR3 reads CSVQIGQGRTEAFF. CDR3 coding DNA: TGCAGCGTCCAAATAGGACAGGGCCGTACGGAAGCTTTCTTT.